What follows describes a single T cell receptor beta chain. This entry is derived from a study of blood T cell repertoires in COVID-19. Across the study: COVID-19 samples, acute and convalescent, were from the United States, Italy and Spain. T cells, B-cell-depleted T cells, or PBMCs supplied cDNA or gDNA.

Germline loops: CDR1 WSHSY, CDR2 SAAADI. This CDR3 is 14 amino acids long. Germline trimming cut 3 bases from V and 6 bases from J; bases unmatched to any gene: 3. Authors' processing steps: Using reference gene primer amplification, nucleated cell counts were estimated. The table came from immunoSEQ multiplex PCR; TCRdb's copy has only in-frame clones and leaves some out. D and trimming come from the DNA, and the V and J calls and clone size come from that table. The top ten hold approximately 6.2% of the sample, which has 25,000 to 30,000 clones, roughly 90% seen once. Sequenced input: peripheral blood. The sequence derives from a human donor in a cohort sampled during active COVID-19. The gene calls are TRBV10-2 and TRBJ1-5; 9 nucleotides align to TRBD1. The CDR3 region has the DNA TGCGCCAGCAGTGATGGGACAGGGATTCAGCCCCAGCATTTT. It encodes CASSDGTGIQPQHF.